This T cell receptor beta chain was identified in a study of PD-1 and CTLA-4 blockade in melanoma. The method was immunoSEQ multiplex PCR; TCRdb's version includes in-frame clones alone and lacks a portion of them. Found here are 30,000 or so clones, more than 85% of them singletons; the top ten hold roughly 9%. Germline V gene lookup returns CDR1 GTSNPN and CDR2 SVGIG (reference sequence). V shed 4 bases and J shed 5 bases, with 14 bases lying between them. The CDR3 has 13 residues. The TCR originated in a human donor with melanoma. The rearrangement links TRBV30 to TRBJ1-2; the D is unclear. Sequencing was performed on CD8+ T cells from peripheral blood, taken from a patient given anti-PD-1 treatment. This CDR3 is CAWIPSSLYGYTF. CDR3 DNA: TGTGCCTGGATCCCCTCCAGCCTTTATGGCTACACCTTC.